Shown below are 21 T cell receptor beta chains from a single sample sequenced in a study of blood T cell repertoires in COVID-19. Clones were read by immunoSEQ multiplex PCR, and TCRdb kept only the in-frame ones, dropping some. The sample records fewer than 350,000 clones, nearly 90% being singletons. Sequencing was done on a sample of peripheral blood. The source of these receptors is a man aged 18 to 29 with active or convalescent COVID-19.

The chain is built from TRBV12-3 or TRBV12-4 and TRBJ1-6; D is uncertain. CDR3 size: 13 residues. The V gene lost 1 base and the J gene lost 10 bases, with 8 bases spanning the gap. The CDR3 DNA follows: TGTGCCAGCAGTTTAGGAGCGGAGTCACCCCTCCACTTT. This encodes CASSLGAESPLHF.

The V and J genes are TRBV6-1 and TRBJ1-2, with 10 bases aligning to TRBD1. CDR1 and CDR2 (germline): MNHNS, SASEGT. The CDR3 sequence is 13 residues long. V was pared by 3 bases and J by 8 bases, with 3 bases of the junction left unmatched. The CDR3, as DNA: TGTGCCAGCAGTGAGGACAGGGGGGTAGGCTACACCTTC. Protein product: CASSEDRGVGYTF.

A single count supports this clone. V gene TRBV10-1 combines with J gene TRBJ2-1; D not certain. V was trimmed by 9 bases and J by 0 bases, leaving 9 bases between them. The CDR3 consists of 13 residues. Germline V lookup: CDR1 WNHNN, CDR2 SYGVQD (reference sequence). CDR3: CASSMSSYNEQFF. CDR3 DNA sequence: TGCGCCAGTTCCATGAGCTCCTACAATGAGCAGTTCTTC.

The rearrangement joins TRBV27 to TRBJ1-2; 7 bases agree with TRBD1. Germline V gene sequence: CDR1 MNHEY, CDR2 SMNVEV (reference sequence). J gave up 2 bases and V 0 bases, and 9 bases lay outside the gene matches. This CDR3 contains 17 residues. The CDR3: CASSLSSTGDPNYGYTF. CDR3 in DNA: TGTGCCAGCAGTTTATCTTCCACAGGGGACCCCAACTATGGCTACACCTTC.

V and J are TRBV6-5 and TRBJ2-3; 8 nucleotides line up with TRBD2. The V and J ends lost 6 bases and 2 bases, in that order; junction bases with no gene match: 7. Per the germline V gene, CDR1 is MNHEY and CDR2 is SVGAGI. The CDR3 sequence is 15 residues long. Written as DNA, the CDR3 is TGTGCCAGCAGCCCCGCGGGGGGCACCACAGATACGCAGTATTTT. Its translation is CASSPAGGTTDTQYF.

The chain recombines TRBV7-9 with TRBJ1-1; the D gene is possibly TRBD1 (6 bases). V was pared by 5 bases and J by 8 bases, with 18 bases between. CDR3 length: 14 amino acids. Germline loops: CDR1 SEHNR, CDR2 FQNEAQ (reference sequence). Here the CDR3 reads CASSGSGAPYEAFF. In nucleotides, the CDR3 is TGTGCCAGCAGCGGCTCAGGGGCCCCTTACGAAGCTTTCTTT.

The chain is built from TRBV4-1 and TRBJ1-4; maybe TRBD1 (5 bases). The V end lost 5 bases, the J end lost 15 bases, and 19 bases lay between the germline ends. The V gene's germline CDR1 is MGHRA and CDR2 YSYEKL. The CDR3 covers 13 residues. CDR3 in amino acids: CASSTRIGQKLFF. The DNA for the CDR3 is TGCGCCAGCAGCACACGGATCGGACAAAAGTTGTTTTTT.

The gene calls are TRBV7-2 and TRBJ2-7; 7 bases agree with TRBD1. With V trimmed by 2 bases and J by 4 bases, 2 bases remained unmatched. This CDR3 spans 13 amino acids. Germline loops: CDR1 SGHTA, CDR2 FQGNSA. The CDR3 here is CASSLKTGYEQYF. In nucleotides, the CDR3 is TGTGCCAGCAGCTTAAAGACAGGGTACGAGCAGTACTTC.

The chain uses TRBV7-8 and TRBJ2-3; TRBD2 agrees at 14 bases. The CDR3 loop spans 15 amino acids. Germline V gene data show CDR1 as SGHVS and CDR2 as FQNEAQ. Losses at the gene ends were 9 bases for V and 5 bases for J; bases not matched to a gene: 7. This chain's CDR3 is CASIRLAGGQDTQYF. As DNA, the CDR3 is TGTGCCAGTATACGACTAGCGGGGGGGCAAGATACGCAGTATTTT. The variable domain in full, with the rest retrieved from reference TRBV7-8 and TRBJ2-3, is GAGVSQSPRYKVAKRGQDVALRCDPISGHVSLFWYQQALGQGPEFLTYFQNEAQLDKSGLPSDRFFAERPEGSVSTLKIQRTQQEDSAVYLCASIRLAGGQDTQYFGPGTRLTVL.

The chain joins TRBV13 to TRBJ1-6, with D perhaps matching TRBD1 (6 bases). V dropped 5 bases and J dropped 7 bases, with 9 bases sitting between them. Per germline, CDR1 PRHDT and CDR2 FYEKMQ (reference sequence). The CDR3 length is 13 residues. The CDR3 spells CASSLGQNSPLHF. CDR3 in DNA: TGTGCCAGCAGCCTTGGACAGAATTCACCCCTCCACTTT.

This chain uses TRBV20-1 with TRBJ1-6; 9 nucleotides line up with TRBD1. The CDR3 has 14 residues. From germline, CDR1 is DFQATT and CDR2 SNEGSKA (reference sequence). J was trimmed by 5 bases and V by 3 bases; bases with no gene match: 2. CDR3 sequence reads: CSASNRGHNSPLHF. The CDR3 bases are TGCAGTGCTAGTAACAGGGGGCATAATTCACCCCTCCACTTT.

The chain links TRBV6-4 to TRBJ2-3; 9 bases agree with TRBD2. V lost 5 bases to trimming and J lost 2 bases; unmatched junction nucleotides: 5. The germline CDR1 and CDR2 sequences are MRHNA and SNTAGT. CDR3 length: 15 residues. In nucleotides, the CDR3 is TGTGCCAGCAGTCAGACTAGCGGTTCCACAGATACGCAGTATTTT. Its translation: CASSQTSGSTDTQYF.

The genes are TRBV6-1 and TRBJ1-5; D is ambiguous. The V end was cut by 2 bases, the J end by 0 bases, with 11 bases between. The CDR3 sequence is 16 residues long. Germline loops: CDR1 MNHNS, CDR2 SASEGT. CDR3 amino acids: CASSETSYYSNQPQHF. The DNA of the CDR3 is TGTGCCAGCAGTGAAACCAGTTACTATAGCAATCAGCCCCAGCATTTT.

This sequence joins TRBV3-1 (or the pseudogene TRBV3-2) and TRBJ2-3; TRBD2 aligns across 11 bases. This CDR3 is 14 amino acids long. The germline V gene encodes CDR1 LGHDT and CDR2 YNNKEL (reference sequence). J was trimmed by 4 bases and V by 3 bases; bases with no gene match: 0. The CDR3 DNA follows: TGTGCCAGCAGCCATAGCGGGGGGGCAGATACGCAGTATTTT. Amino acids: CASSHSGGADTQYF.

This clone was recorded only once. The chain recombines TRBV7-9 with TRBJ2-1; 10 bases line up with TRBD2. From germline, CDR1 is SEHNR and CDR2 FQNEAQ (reference sequence). This CDR3 spans 15 amino acids. The V and J ends lost 3 bases and 4 bases, in that order; junction bases with no gene match: 3. The CDR3 region has the DNA TGTGCCAGCAGCTTTTCTAGCGGGGGTTACAATGAGCAGTTCTTC. Encoded protein: CASSFSSGGYNEQFF.

The gene calls are TRBV2 and TRBJ2-2; 7 bases fit TRBD1. CDR1 is SNHLY, CDR2 FYNNEI, per germline. J lost 2 bases, V lost 10 bases, and 4 bases had no gene match. The length of the CDR3 is 13 residues. Written as DNA, the CDR3 is TGTGCCACCCGGGACAGAAACACCGGGGAGCTGTTTTTT. The encoded protein is CATRDRNTGELFF.

The V and J genes are TRBV29-1 and TRBJ2-1, with 10 bases identical to TRBD1. V lost 6 bases, J lost 7 bases, and 6 bases stayed unmatched. This CDR3 comprises 13 residues. Germline CDR1 SQVTM, CDR2 ANQGSEA. The CDR3 nucleotides are TGCAGCGTGAGAGGACAGGGGGGGAATGAGCAGTTCTTC. This codes for CSVRGQGGNEQFF.

Only a few counts were recorded for this clone. V is TRBV27 and J is TRBJ1-1; 8 bases agree with TRBD1. Unmatched junction bases numbered 11, after V lost 5 bases and J lost 3 bases. Germline V gene data show CDR1 as MNHEY and CDR2 as SMNVEV (reference sequence). The CDR3 extends over 16 amino acids. Here the CDR3 reads CASSVGQGGLDTEAFF. The DNA of the CDR3 is TGTGCCAGCAGTGTCGGACAGGGAGGCTTGGACACTGAAGCTTTCTTT.

The chain uses TRBV3-1 (or the pseudogene TRBV3-2) and TRBJ2-1; 7 bases line up with TRBD2. Germline V gene lookup returns CDR1 LGHDT and CDR2 YNNKEL (reference sequence). This CDR3 spans 17 amino acids. V shed 4 bases and J 0 bases; nucleotides not matched to a gene: 9. CDR3: CASSLLGGGRSYNEQFF. The DNA for the CDR3 is TGTGCCAGCAGCCTCCTGGGGGGGGGACGCTCCTACAATGAGCAGTTCTTC.

V usage is TRBV7-9 and J usage is TRBJ1-2, with TRBD1 as a possible D gene (5 bases). Trimming took 0 bases from V and 4 from J, leaving 9 bases between them. The CDR3 extends over 14 amino acids. Germline V lookup: CDR1 SEHNR, CDR2 FQNEAQ (reference sequence). CDR3 sequence: CASSLAGASYGYTF. For the CDR3, the DNA is TGTGCCAGCAGCTTAGCTGGGGCCAGCTATGGCTACACCTTC.

This chain uses TRBV3-1 (or the pseudogene TRBV3-2) with TRBJ2-7, with 8 bases fitting TRBD2. V shed 4 bases, J shed 1 base, and the junction held 9 bases outside the gene matches. Germline loops: CDR1 LGHDT, CDR2 YNNKEL (reference sequence). This CDR3 is 16 amino acids long. CDR3 region: CASSPSPSGGSYEQYF. DNA of the CDR3: TGTGCCAGCAGCCCCAGTCCCAGCGGGGGATCCTACGAGCAGTACTTC.